The 30 T cell receptor beta chains below come from one sample, sequenced in a study of control samples from healthy donors and cancer patients. Profiled with immunoSEQ multiplex PCR; TCRdb holds only in-frame clones, not every one. The sample holds 150,000 to 200,000 clones, around nine tenths seen once. Sequencing was done on a sample of blood. These TCRs come from a woman aged 30 to 39 in good health.

This rearrangement joins TRBV27 to TRBJ1-5, with TRBD1 identical over 8 bases. The CDR3 has 15 amino acids. Germline values: CDR1 MNHEY, CDR2 SMNVEV (reference sequence). V was pared by 5 bases and J by 6 bases, with 9 bases of the junction left unmatched. The CDR3 coding sequence is TGTGCCAGCAGTAACGGACAGGGTGGCATTCAGCCCCAGCATTTT. This encodes CASSNGQGGIQPQHF.

Only one count was recorded for this clone. The chain links TRBV19 to TRBJ1-1; no clear D. CDR3 length: 13 residues. V was trimmed by 5 bases and J by 2 bases, leaving 9 bases between them. Germline V lookup: CDR1 LNHDA, CDR2 SQIVND (reference sequence). DNA of the CDR3: TGTGCCAGTAGTCGCGGGGAAAACACTGAAGCTTTCTTT. Translated: CASSRGENTEAFF.

The V call is TRBV9, the J call TRBJ2-7; D call uncertain. The CDR3 runs 15 residues. Germline CDR1 is SGDLS and CDR2 is YYNGEE. Trimming took off 1 base at V and 0 bases at J, with 11 bases between the two ends. The CDR3 DNA reads as TGTGCCAGCAGCGTAACGAGCGCAAACTCCTACGAGCAGTACTTC. Translation gives CASSVTSANSYEQYF.

DNA for the CDR3: TGTGCCAGCTCCCCAGCGGGAGGGTACAATGAGCAGTTCTTC. This gives the protein CASSPAGGYNEQFF. The rearrangement links TRBV19 to TRBJ2-1; 10 nucleotides line up with TRBD2. The V and J ends lost 9 bases and 4 bases, in that order; junction bases with no gene match: 6. Germline assignment: CDR1 LNHDA and CDR2 SQIVND (reference sequence). CDR3 length: 14 amino acids. Looking up the rest from reference TRBV19 and TRBJ2-1 gives the full variable domain: DGGITQSPKYLFRKEGQNVTLSCEQNLNHDAMYWYRQDPGQGLRLIYYSQIVNDFQKGDIAEGYSVSREKKESFPLTVTSAQKNPTAFYLCASSPAGGYNEQFFGPGTRLTVL.

This sequence joins TRBV7-9 and TRBJ1-2, with a weak D call TRBD1 (6 bases). The CDR3 runs 13 residues. The germline V gene has CDR1 SEHNR and CDR2 FQNEAQ (reference sequence). V was pared by 1 base and J by 4 bases, with 7 bases between. In DNA, the CDR3 is TGTGCCAGCAGCTTAGGGACAGTCTATGGCTACACCTTC. The encoded protein is CASSLGTVYGYTF.

The J gene is TRBJ2-5, the V gene TRBV28; weak D call: TRBD1 (5 bases). V was cut by 5 bases and J by 1 base, with 14 bases left in between. CDR1 is MDHEN, CDR2 SYDVKM, per germline. This CDR3 is 15 amino acids long. The CDR3 DNA follows: TGTGCCAGCAGTACCCCGACAGTTCCCCAAGAGACCCAGTACTTC. Amino acid sequence: CASSTPTVPQETQYF.

CDR3 loop: CATSDPIAGGLETQYF. The CDR3 DNA follows: TGTGCCACCAGTGATCCCATAGCAGGGGGCCTAGAGACCCAGTACTTC. The rearrangement uses TRBV24-1 and TRBJ2-5; TRBD1 aligns across 8 bases. V lost 3 bases, J lost 4 bases, and 9 bases stayed unmatched. The CDR3 loop spans 16 amino acids. Germline CDR1 and CDR2: KGHDR and SFDVKD.

The chain recombines TRBV5-5 with TRBJ2-1; a possible D gene is TRBD2 (6 bases). Germline CDR1 is SGHKS and CDR2 is YYEKEE (reference sequence). Trimming stripped 1 base from V and 9 bases from J, with 14 bases between. The CDR3 sequence is 14 residues long. The CDR3: CASSLLRGGSEQFF. The CDR3 DNA sequence: TGTGCCAGCAGCTTGTTGCGGGGAGGAAGTGAGCAGTTCTTC.

This chain links TRBV6-5 with TRBJ2-5; the match to TRBD1 covers 7 bases. Germline V gene data show CDR1 as MNHEY and CDR2 as SVGAGI. V was pared by 4 bases and J by 2 bases, with 7 bases of the junction left unmatched. The CDR3 spans 15 residues. CDR3: CASSFLSRGQETQYF. In nucleotides, the CDR3 is TGTGCCAGCAGTTTTCTCTCCAGGGGGCAAGAGACCCAGTACTTC.

The V call is TRBV6-2 or TRBV6-3, the J call TRBJ1-5; 12 nucleotides align to TRBD1. The CDR3 loop spans 15 amino acids. Trimming removed 6 bases from V and 6 bases from J; junction bases left unmatched: 6. Germline-derived CDR1 and CDR2 are MNHEY and SVGEGT. For the CDR3, the DNA is TGTGCCAGCAGCAGGGGACAGGGGGCCGGTCAGCCCCAGCATTTT. It translates to CASSRGQGAGQPQHF.

The rearrangement links TRBV28 to TRBJ1-1; a weak D match, TRBD1 (5 bases). V shed 6 bases and J shed 5 bases, with 16 bases lying between them. Germline V gene lookup returns CDR1 MDHEN and CDR2 SYDVKM. The CDR3 runs to 14 residues. The CDR3 reads CASRSQGSGTEAFF. The CDR3 nucleotides are TGTGCCAGCAGGTCTCAGGGTTCGGGAACTGAAGCTTTCTTT.

The chain carries TRBV11-3 and TRBJ1-2; 12 positions match TRBD1. The CDR3 has 17 amino acids. In germline, CDR1 is SGHNT, CDR2 YENEEA. V lost 5 bases to trimming and J lost 1 base; unmatched junction nucleotides: 8. The CDR3 here is CASSHPGQGAVNYGYTF. The CDR3 DNA reads as TGTGCCAGCAGCCATCCGGGACAGGGGGCGGTTAACTATGGCTACACCTTC.

This chain links TRBV10-3 with TRBJ2-3, with 12 bases identical to TRBD2. The germline V gene has CDR1 ENHRY and CDR2 SYGVKD. The length of the CDR3 is 13 residues. V gave up 9 bases and J gave up 6 bases; unmatched junction bases: 4. CDR3 coding DNA: TGTGCCATACAGACTAGCGGGAGCGATACGCAGTATTTT. Translated: CAIQTSGSDTQYF.

The V call is TRBV11-2, the J call TRBJ1-1; D call uncertain. The CDR3 runs to 14 residues. V was cut by 2 bases and J by 5 bases, with 12 bases left in between. Looked up from germline, CDR1 is SGHAT and CDR2 is FQNNGV. The CDR3 sequence is CASSLMGSGTEAFF. CDR3 bases: TGTGCCAGCAGCTTAATGGGGAGTGGGACTGAAGCTTTCTTT.

V is TRBV28 and J is TRBJ2-6; D possibly corresponds to TRBD1 (5 bases). V shed 5 bases and J shed 4 bases, with 9 bases lying between them. Germline V gene data show CDR1 as MDHEN and CDR2 as SYDVKM. The CDR3 loop spans 14 amino acids. CDR3 DNA: TGTGCCAGCAGTGGACACCGGGGGGCCAACGTCCTGACTTTC. Translation gives CASSGHRGANVLTF.

The V call is TRBV6-5, the J call TRBJ2-1; TRBD1 is a possible D gene (5 bases). Trimming pared 5 bases from V and 10 bases from J, leaving 12 bases between. Germline CDR1 reads MNHEY; CDR2 reads SVGAGI. This CDR3 is built from 12 residues. The CDR3 spells CASSHQGYEQFF. CDR3 nucleotide sequence: TGTGCCAGCAGTCATCAGGGATACGAGCAGTTCTTC.

The CDR3 is CASSPRDRGANTEAFF. The DNA for the CDR3 is TGTGCCAGCAGCCCCCGGGACAGGGGGGCGAACACTGAAGCTTTCTTT. The rearrangement joins TRBV6-2 or TRBV6-3 to TRBJ1-1, with 11 bases identical to TRBD1. CDR1 and CDR2 from the germline V gene are MNHEY and SVGEGT. After removal of 6 bases from V and 1 base from J, the junction contained 7 bases not matched to a gene. This CDR3 is built from 16 residues.

This sequence joins TRBV5-6 and TRBJ1-5, with a weak D call TRBD1 (6 bases). The CDR3 spans 12 residues. Trimming took 4 bases from V and 11 from J, leaving 13 bases between them. From germline, CDR1 is SGHDT and CDR2 YYEEEE. In DNA form, the CDR3 reads TGTGCCAGCAGCCGTTACAGGGCCGCCCAGCATTTT. Encoded protein: CASSRYRAAQHF.

The chain joins TRBV4-2 to TRBJ2-1; tentatively, D is TRBD2 (5 bases). The ends were cut back, 4 bases at V and 4 bases at J, with 14 bases in the middle. The germline gives CDR1 LGHNA, CDR2 YNFKEQ. This CDR3 region has 15 residues. CDR3 residues: CASSLERERYNEQFF. The DNA for the CDR3 is TGTGCCAGCAGCCTCGAGAGGGAGAGATACAATGAGCAGTTCTTC.

The V call is TRBV5-4, the J call TRBJ1-6, with D perhaps TRBD1 (5 bases). The CDR3 has 16 residues. The germline gives CDR1 SGHNT, CDR2 YYREEE (reference sequence). V gave up 9 bases and J gave up 9 bases, with 25 bases separating them. In DNA, the CDR3 is TGTGCCACCAGGGACGGAGTTGGAGTTGAGTTTTCACCCCTCCACTTT. Protein sequence: CATRDGVGVEFSPLHF.

This chain uses TRBV9 with TRBJ2-3, with D possibly being TRBD1 (6 bases). The length of the CDR3 is 15 residues. Germline lookup yields CDR1 SGDLS and CDR2 YYNGEE. V lost 0 bases and J 2 bases, leaving 10 bases between the germline ends. As DNA, the CDR3 is TGTGCCAGCAGCGTAGGAGGGACACTCACAGATACGCAGTATTTT. Translation gives CASSVGGTLTDTQYF.

The J gene is TRBJ1-2, the V gene TRBV19; 9 nucleotides agree with TRBD1. The CDR3 loop spans 15 amino acids. Per germline, CDR1 LNHDA and CDR2 SQIVND (reference sequence). V shed 7 bases, J shed 8 bases, and the junction held 14 bases outside the gene matches. The chain's CDR3 is CASNTATGQGSGYTF. DNA of the CDR3: TGTGCCAGTAACACGGCAACAGGACAGGGGAGCGGCTACACCTTC.

The chain is built from TRBV28 and TRBJ1-2; 8 bases are shared with TRBD1. CDR3 length equals 13 residues. Germline V gene lookup returns CDR1 MDHEN and CDR2 SYDVKM. Trimming took 4 bases from V and 7 from J; bases not matched to a gene: 5. Written as DNA, the CDR3 is TGTGCCAGCAGTTCCCAGGGGGCCTCTGGCTACACCTTC. It yields the protein CASSSQGASGYTF.

The chain has TRBV19 and TRBJ2-1; D gene ambiguous. The V gene's germline CDR1 is LNHDA and CDR2 SQIVND (reference sequence). The V and J ends lost 5 bases and 9 bases respectively, with 8 bases between them. The CDR3 is 11 residues long. CDR3 nucleotides: TGTGCCAGTAGTGAGAAAGGTGAGCAGTTCTTC. It encodes CASSEKGEQFF.

In this sample, this clone turned up once. The chain combines TRBV10-1 with TRBJ2-7; 9 bases are shared with TRBD1. The CDR3 is made up of 15 amino acids. With V trimmed by 4 bases and J by 0 bases, 4 bases remained unmatched. In germline, CDR1 is WNHNN, CDR2 SYGVQD (reference sequence). CDR3 sequence reads: CASSGSGQGSYEQYF. CDR3 bases: TGCGCCAGCAGTGGGTCGGGACAGGGCTCCTACGAGCAGTACTTC.

The rearrangement uses TRBV9 and TRBJ1-1, with D unresolved. The CDR3 consists of 16 residues. The V gene lost 2 bases and the J gene lost 0 bases, with 14 bases spanning the gap. Germline CDR1 is SGDLS and CDR2 is YYNGEE. The CDR3 bases are TGTGCCAGCAGCGTCGGGCTGGACGGGATGAACACTGAAGCTTTCTTT. Protein sequence: CASSVGLDGMNTEAFF.

The chain combines TRBV27 with TRBJ1-6; D may be TRBD1 (5 bases). Trimming removed 10 bases from V and 8 bases from J, with 18 bases in between. Germline lookup yields CDR1 MNHEY and CDR2 SMNVEV (reference sequence). CDR3 length: 14 amino acids. The CDR3 nucleotides are TGTGCCACCATGTCGGGGGTGGCCTATTCACCCCTCCACTTT. It is translated as CATMSGVAYSPLHF.

This rearrangement joins TRBV21-1 to TRBJ2-3; no check of the table's D call, TRBD2, against the DNA was made. TRBV21-1 is reported as a pseudogene. The CDR3 consists of 17 residues. CDR3 nucleotides: TGTGCCAGCAGCAAACGGGAGTGGGGGGATAGCACAGATACGCAGTATTTT. Its protein is CASSKREWGDSTDTQYF.

The rearrangement uses TRBV28 and TRBJ1-1; TRBD1 agrees at 8 bases. The V and J ends lost 6 bases and 3 bases, in that order; junction bases with no gene match: 6. The CDR3 runs 14 residues. CDR1 and CDR2 from the germline V gene are MDHEN and SYDVKM. This CDR3 reads CASRQTGGYTEAFF. Written as DNA, the CDR3 is TGTGCCAGCAGACAAACAGGGGGATACACTGAAGCTTTCTTT.

The gene calls are TRBV3-1 (or the pseudogene TRBV3-2) and TRBJ2-1; D may correspond to TRBD1 or TRBD2 (5 bases each). Trimming left V 5 bases short and J 10 bases short, with 9 bases between. In germline, CDR1 is LGHDT, CDR2 YNNKEL (reference sequence). The CDR3 is 11 amino acids. CDR3 DNA sequence: TGTGCCAGCAGCTTCCGGGGCGAGCAGTTCTTC. This gives the protein CASSFRGEQFF.